The clone carrying this T cell receptor (beta chain) was counted a few times. Its antigen is as yet unknown. The record originates from a study of CD8 T cells in ankylosing spondylitis. Findings and caveats of the study: A motif of under ten highly homologous TCR beta variants was seen as apparently characteristic of ankylosing spondylitis blood. Peripheral blood held disease-linked clones only at relatively low frequency, and these were CD8+.

A single record per CDR3 protein comes from TCRdb applying MiXCR to the 5' RACE reads. The data contain under 450,000 distinct CDR3 sequences, over 15% of them singletons. The source of this sequence is a male donor with ankylosing spondylitis. Material for sequencing was blood, either unsorted or a sorted T cell fraction (not recorded which).

CDR3 residues: CAWRPGGTGNTIYF. Written as DNA, the CDR3 is TGTGCCTGGAGACCAGGGGGAACTGGAAACACCATATATTTT. The chain has TRBV30 and TRBJ1-3, with TRBD1 matching over 7 bases. CDR1 and CDR2 from the germline V gene are GTSNPN and SVGIG (reference sequence). Trimming took 3 bases from V and 2 from J; bases not matched to a gene: 4. The CDR3 is 14 residues long.